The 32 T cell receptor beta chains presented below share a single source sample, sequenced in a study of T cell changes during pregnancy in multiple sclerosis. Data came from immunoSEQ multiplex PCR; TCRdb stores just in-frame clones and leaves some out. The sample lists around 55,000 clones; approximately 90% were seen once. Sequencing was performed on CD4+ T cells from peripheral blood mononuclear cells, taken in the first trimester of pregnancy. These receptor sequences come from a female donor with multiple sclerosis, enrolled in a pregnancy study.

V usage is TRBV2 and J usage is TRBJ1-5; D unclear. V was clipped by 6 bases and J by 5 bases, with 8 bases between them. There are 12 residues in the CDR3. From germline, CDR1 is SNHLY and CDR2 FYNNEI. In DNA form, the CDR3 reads TGTGCCAGCAGCGAGGGTCATCAGCCCCAGCATTTT. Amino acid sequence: CASSEGHQPQHF.

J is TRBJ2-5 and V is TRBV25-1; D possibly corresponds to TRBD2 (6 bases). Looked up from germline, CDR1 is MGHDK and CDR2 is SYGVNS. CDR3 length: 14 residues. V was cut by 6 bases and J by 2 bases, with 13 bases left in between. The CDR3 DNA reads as TGTGCCAGCAGCGCCTGGGCGGGACAAGAGACCCAGTACTTC. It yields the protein CASSAWAGQETQYF.

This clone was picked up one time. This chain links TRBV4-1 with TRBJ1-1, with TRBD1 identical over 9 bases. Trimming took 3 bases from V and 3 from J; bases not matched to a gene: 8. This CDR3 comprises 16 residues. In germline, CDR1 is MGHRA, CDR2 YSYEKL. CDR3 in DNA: TGCGCCAGCAGCCAGGCCCGGACAGGGGCGCACACTGAAGCTTTCTTT. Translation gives CASSQARTGAHTEAFF.

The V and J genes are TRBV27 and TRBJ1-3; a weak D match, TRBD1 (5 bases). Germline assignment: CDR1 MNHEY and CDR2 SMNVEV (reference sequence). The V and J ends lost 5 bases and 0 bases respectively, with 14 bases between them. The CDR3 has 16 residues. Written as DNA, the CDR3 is TGTGCCAGCAGTCTTGACAGACAAAGCTCTGGAAACACCATATATTTT. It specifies CASSLDRQSSGNTIYF.

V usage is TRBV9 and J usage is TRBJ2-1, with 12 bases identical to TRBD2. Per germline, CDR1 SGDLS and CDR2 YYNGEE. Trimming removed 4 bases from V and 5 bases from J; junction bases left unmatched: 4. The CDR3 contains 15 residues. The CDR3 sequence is CASSFGLAGHNEQFF. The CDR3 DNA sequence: TGTGCCAGCAGCTTTGGACTAGCGGGACACAATGAGCAGTTCTTC. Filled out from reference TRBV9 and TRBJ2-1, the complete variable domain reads DSGVTQTPKHLITATGQRVTLRCSPRSGDLSVYWYQQSLDQGLQFLIQYYNGEERAKGNILERFSAQQFPDLHSELNLSSLELGDSALYFCASSFGLAGHNEQFFGPGTRLTVL.

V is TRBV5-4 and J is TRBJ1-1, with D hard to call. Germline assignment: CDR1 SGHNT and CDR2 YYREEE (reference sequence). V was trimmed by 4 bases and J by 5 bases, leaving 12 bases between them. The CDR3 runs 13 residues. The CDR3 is CASSQIRETEAFF. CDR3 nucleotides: TGTGCCAGCAGCCAGATACGGGAAACTGAAGCTTTCTTT.

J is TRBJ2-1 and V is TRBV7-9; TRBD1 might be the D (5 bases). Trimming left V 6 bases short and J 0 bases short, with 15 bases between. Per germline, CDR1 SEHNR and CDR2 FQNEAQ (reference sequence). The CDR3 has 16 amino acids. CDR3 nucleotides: TGTGCCAGCAGTCCGACGGTTGGGGCCTCCTACAATGAGCAGTTCTTC. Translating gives CASSPTVGASYNEQFF.

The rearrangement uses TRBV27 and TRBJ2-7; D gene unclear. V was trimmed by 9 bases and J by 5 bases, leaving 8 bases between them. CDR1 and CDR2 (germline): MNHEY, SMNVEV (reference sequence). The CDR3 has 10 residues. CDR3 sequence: CARAMDEQYF. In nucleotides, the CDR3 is TGTGCCAGGGCCATGGACGAGCAGTACTTC.

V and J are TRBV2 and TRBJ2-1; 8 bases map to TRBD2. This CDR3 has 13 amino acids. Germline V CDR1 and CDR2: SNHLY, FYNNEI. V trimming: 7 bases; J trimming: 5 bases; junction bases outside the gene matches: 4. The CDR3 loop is CASKLAENNEQFF. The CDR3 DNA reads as TGTGCCAGCAAACTAGCGGAAAACAATGAGCAGTTCTTC.

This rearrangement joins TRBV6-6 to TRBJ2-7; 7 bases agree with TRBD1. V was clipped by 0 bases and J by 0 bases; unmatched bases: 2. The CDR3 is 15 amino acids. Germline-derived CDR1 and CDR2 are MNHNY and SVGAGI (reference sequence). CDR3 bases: TGTGCCAGCAGTTACTCTGGGACAGTCTCCTACGAGCAGTACTTC. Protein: CASSYSGTVSYEQYF.

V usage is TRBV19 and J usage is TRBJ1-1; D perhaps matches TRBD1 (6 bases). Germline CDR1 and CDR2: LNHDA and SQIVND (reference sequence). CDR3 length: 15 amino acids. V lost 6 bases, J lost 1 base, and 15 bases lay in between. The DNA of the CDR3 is TGTGCCAGTAGGGAACGGGACATCGAGAACACTGAAGCTTTCTTT. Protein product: CASRERDIENTEAFF. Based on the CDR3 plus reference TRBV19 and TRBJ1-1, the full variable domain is DGGITQSPKYLFRKEGQNVTLSCEQNLNHDAMYWYRQDPGQGLRLIYYSQIVNDFQKGDIAEGYSVSREKKESFPLTVTSAQKNPTAFYLCASRERDIENTEAFFGQGTRLTVV.

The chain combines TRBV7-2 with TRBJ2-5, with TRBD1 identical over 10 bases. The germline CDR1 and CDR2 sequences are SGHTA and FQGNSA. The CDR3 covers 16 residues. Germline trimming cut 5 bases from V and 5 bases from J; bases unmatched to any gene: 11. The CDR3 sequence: CASSKQQTGGRETQYF. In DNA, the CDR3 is TGTGCCAGCAGCAAACAGCAGACAGGGGGCCGGGAGACCCAGTACTTC.

CDR3 in DNA: TGTGCCAGCAGTTACAACAGGTATGGCCAGCCCCAGCATTTT. Translation gives CASSYNRYGQPQHF. The rearrangement links TRBV6-6 to TRBJ1-5; D perhaps matches TRBD1 (5 bases). This CDR3 contains 14 residues. Germline CDR1 reads MNHNY; CDR2 reads SVGAGI (reference sequence). The V gene lost 2 bases and the J gene lost 7 bases, with 12 bases spanning the gap.

CDR3 sequence reads: CASSIYREGEKLFF. Here the CDR3 DNA reads TGTGCCAGCTCAATATACAGGGAAGGGGAAAAACTGTTTTTT. The chain carries TRBV18 and TRBJ1-4; D is possibly TRBD1 (6 bases). Trimming removed 5 bases from V and 8 bases from J, with 15 bases in between. The CDR3 runs to 14 residues. Germline-derived CDR1 and CDR2 are KGHSH and LQKENI.

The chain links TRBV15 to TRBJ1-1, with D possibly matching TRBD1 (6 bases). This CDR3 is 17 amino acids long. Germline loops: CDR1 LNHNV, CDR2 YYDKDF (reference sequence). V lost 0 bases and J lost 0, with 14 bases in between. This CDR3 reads CATSRDPPGAMNTEAFF. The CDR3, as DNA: TGTGCCACCAGCAGAGACCCGCCAGGGGCTATGAACACTGAAGCTTTCTTT.

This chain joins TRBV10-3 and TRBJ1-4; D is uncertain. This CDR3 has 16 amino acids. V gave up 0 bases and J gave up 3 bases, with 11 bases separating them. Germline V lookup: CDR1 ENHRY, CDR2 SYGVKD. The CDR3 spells CAISESGGQSNEKLFF. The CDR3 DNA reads TGTGCCATCAGTGAGTCAGGAGGGCAGTCTAATGAAAAACTGTTTTTT.

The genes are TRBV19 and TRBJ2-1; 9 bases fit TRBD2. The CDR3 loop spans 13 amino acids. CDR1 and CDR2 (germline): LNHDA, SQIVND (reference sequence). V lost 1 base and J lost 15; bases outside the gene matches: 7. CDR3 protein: CASSIAQTSGLFF. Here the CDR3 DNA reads TGTGCCAGTAGTATAGCCCAGACTAGCGGACTGTTCTTC.

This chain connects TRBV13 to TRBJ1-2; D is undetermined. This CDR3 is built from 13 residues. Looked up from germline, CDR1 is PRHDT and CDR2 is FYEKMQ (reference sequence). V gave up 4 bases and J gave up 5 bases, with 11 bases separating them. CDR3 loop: CASSSRNQYGYTF. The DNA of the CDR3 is TGTGCCAGCAGCTCCCGAAATCAGTATGGCTACACCTTC.

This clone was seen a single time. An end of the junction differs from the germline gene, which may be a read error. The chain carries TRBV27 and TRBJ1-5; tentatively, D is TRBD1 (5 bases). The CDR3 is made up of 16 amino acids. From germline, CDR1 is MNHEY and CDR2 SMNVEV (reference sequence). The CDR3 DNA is TGTGCCAGCAGCGCTTCTCCCGGGACTACCAATCTGCCCCAGCATTTT. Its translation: CASSASPGTTNLPQHF.

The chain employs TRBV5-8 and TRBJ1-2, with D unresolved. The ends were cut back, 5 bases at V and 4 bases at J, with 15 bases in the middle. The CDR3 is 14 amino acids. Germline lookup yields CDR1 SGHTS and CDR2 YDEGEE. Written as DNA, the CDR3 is TGTGCCAGCAGGGCCGGACTGTATCTCTATGGCTACACCTTC. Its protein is CASRAGLYLYGYTF.

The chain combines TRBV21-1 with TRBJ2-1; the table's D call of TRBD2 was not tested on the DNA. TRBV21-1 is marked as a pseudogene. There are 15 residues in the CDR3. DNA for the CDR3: TGTGCCAGCAGCAAGGGACTAGCGGGGTACAATGAGCAGTTCTTC. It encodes CASSKGLAGYNEQFF.

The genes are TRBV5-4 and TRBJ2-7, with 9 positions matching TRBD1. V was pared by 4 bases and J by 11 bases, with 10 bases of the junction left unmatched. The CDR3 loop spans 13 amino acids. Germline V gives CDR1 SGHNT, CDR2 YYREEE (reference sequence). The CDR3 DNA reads TGTGCCAGCAGCCCGGACAGGGGCGAGTTGGAGTACTTC. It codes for CASSPDRGELEYF.

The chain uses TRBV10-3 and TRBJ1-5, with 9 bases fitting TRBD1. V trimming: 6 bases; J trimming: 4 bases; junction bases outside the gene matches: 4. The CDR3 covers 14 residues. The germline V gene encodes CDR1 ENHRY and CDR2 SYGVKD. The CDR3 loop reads CAIRPGQGNQPQHF. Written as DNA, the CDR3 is TGTGCCATCAGGCCGGGACAGGGTAATCAGCCCCAGCATTTT.

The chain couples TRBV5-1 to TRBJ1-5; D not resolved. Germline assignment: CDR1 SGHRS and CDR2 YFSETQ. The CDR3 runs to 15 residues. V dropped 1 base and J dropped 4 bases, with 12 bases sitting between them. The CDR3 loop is CASSLLSGGNQPQHF. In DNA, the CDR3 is TGCGCCAGCAGCTTGTTGTCGGGAGGAAATCAGCCCCAGCATTTT.

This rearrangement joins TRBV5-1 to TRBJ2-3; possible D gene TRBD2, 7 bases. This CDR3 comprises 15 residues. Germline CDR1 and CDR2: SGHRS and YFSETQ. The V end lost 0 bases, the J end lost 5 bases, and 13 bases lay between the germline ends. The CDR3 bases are TGCGCCAGCAGCTTGGCCGGCGGGGGCAAAGATACGCAGTATTTT. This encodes CASSLAGGGKDTQYF. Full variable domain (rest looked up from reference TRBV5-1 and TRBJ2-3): KAGVTQTPRYLIKTRGQQVTLSCSPISGHRSVSWYQQTPGQGLQFLFEYFSETQRNKGNFPGRFSGRQFSNSRSEMNVSTLELGDSALYLCASSLAGGGKDTQYFGPGTRLTVL.

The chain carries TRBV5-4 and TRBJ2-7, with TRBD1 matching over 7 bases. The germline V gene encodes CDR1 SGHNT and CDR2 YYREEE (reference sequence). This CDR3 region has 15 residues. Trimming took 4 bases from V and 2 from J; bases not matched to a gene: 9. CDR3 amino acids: CASSQKTTGTYEQYF. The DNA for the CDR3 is TGTGCCAGCAGCCAAAAAACGACAGGGACCTACGAGCAGTACTTC. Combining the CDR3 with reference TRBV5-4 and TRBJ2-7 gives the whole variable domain ETGVTQSPTHLIKTRGQQVTLRCSSQSGHNTVSWYQQALGQGPQFIFQYYREEENGRGNFPPRFSGLQFPNYSSELNVNALELDDSALYLCASSQKTTGTYEQYFGPGTRLTVT.

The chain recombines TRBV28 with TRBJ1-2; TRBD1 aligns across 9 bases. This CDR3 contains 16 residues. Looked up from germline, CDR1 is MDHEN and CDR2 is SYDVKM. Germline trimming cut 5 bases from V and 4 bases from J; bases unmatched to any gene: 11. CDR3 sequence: CASSRTQTGGSYGYTF. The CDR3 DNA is TGTGCCAGCAGTCGCACACAGACAGGGGGTAGCTATGGCTACACCTTC.

The CDR3 reads CASSFFLTSGGTGELFF. The CDR3 DNA sequence: TGTGCCAGCAGCTTTTTCCTGACTAGCGGGGGAACCGGGGAGCTGTTTTTT. This chain connects TRBV11-3 to TRBJ2-2; 12 bases are a match to TRBD2. Germline values: CDR1 SGHNT, CDR2 YENEEA. V lost 3 bases to trimming and J lost 5 bases; unmatched junction nucleotides: 7. The CDR3 spans 17 residues.

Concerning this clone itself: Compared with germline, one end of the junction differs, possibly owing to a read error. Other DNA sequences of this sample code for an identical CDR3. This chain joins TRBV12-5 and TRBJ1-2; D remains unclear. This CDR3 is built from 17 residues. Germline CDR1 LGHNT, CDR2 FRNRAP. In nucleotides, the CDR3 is TGTGCTAGTGGCTTGGTACTTTCGGCGGGGATCGCGGAAGGCTACACCTTC. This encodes CASGLVLSAGIAEGYTF.

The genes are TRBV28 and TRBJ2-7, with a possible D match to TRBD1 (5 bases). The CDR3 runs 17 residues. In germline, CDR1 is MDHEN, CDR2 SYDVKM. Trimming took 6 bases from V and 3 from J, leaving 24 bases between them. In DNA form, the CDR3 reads TGTGCCAGCAGAAAATCCAGGGCCCTCAAAAAAGGCTACGAGCAGTACTTC. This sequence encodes CASRKSRALKKGYEQYF.

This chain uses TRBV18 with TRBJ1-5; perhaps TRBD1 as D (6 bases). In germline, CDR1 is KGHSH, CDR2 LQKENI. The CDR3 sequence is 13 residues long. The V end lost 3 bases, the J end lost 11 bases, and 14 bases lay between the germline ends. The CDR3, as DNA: TGTGCCAGCTCACCGCTCGGGACATCTGCCCAGCATTTT. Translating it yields CASSPLGTSAQHF.

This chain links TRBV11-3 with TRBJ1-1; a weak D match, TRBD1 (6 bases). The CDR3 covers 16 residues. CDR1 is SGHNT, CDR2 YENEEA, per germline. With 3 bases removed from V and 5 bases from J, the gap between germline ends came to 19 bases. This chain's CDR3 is CASSLRSGGGGTEAFF. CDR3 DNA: TGTGCCAGCAGCTTGCGGTCGGGGGGCGGGGGGACTGAAGCTTTCTTT.